This T cell receptor (beta chain) was captured by sequencing in a study of T-cell memory formation after mild COVID-19. Study conclusions and caveats: Clones shrinking between day 15 and 85 showed a balanced CD4/CD8 split, and those that grew later tilted toward CD4+. Researchers found some responding clones in pre-infection memory, a sign that cross-reactive memory joined.

Turning to this clonotype: As yet, its antigen is unknown.

Barcoded TCR alpha and TCR beta cDNA libraries with UMIs came from 5'RACE using constant-segment primers. Via MiXCR, TCRdb re-called the 5' RACE reads, giving one row per CDR3 protein. This table holds about 360,000 distinct CDR3 sequences, approximately 15% found once. With 4 bases clipped from V and 4 bases from J, the junction kept 10 bases outside the gene matches. The germline gives CDR1 LGHNA, CDR2 YNFKEQ. This CDR3 comprises 18 residues. This chain joins TRBV4-2 and TRBJ2-3; 14 nucleotides line up with TRBD2. Sequenced input: PBMCs or a T cell subset sorted from them (not recorded which). This TCR was recovered from a man between 18 and 35 years old who had mild COVID-19 (a few samples of this study predate the infection). Cell type and time point are not known. This CDR3 is CASSPHPSTSGGADTQYF. In DNA, the CDR3 is TGTGCCAGCAGCCCCCACCCCTCGACTAGCGGGGGGGCAGATACGCAGTATTTT.